One and the same sample provided the 16 T cell receptor beta chains below, sequenced in a study of cytomegalovirus exposure and HLA in healthy donors. TCRdb keeps only in-frame clones here, not all; method: immunoSEQ multiplex PCR. The sample holds about 170,000 clones; around 87% are singletons and the top ten take approximately 1.5%. The specimen was PBMCs. The receptor set was obtained from a woman aged 25 to 39 in good health and CMV-seronegative.

Points on this clone: The same CDR3 arises from other DNA sequences in this sample as well. The chain is built from TRBV27 and TRBJ1-1, with D perhaps TRBD1 (5 bases). The CDR3 length is 13 residues. The V end lost 3 bases, the J end lost 1 base, and 6 bases lay between the germline ends. The germline CDR1 and CDR2 sequences are MNHEY and SMNVEV (reference sequence). The CDR3 reads CASSFTGNTEAFF. The DNA for the CDR3 is TGTGCCAGCAGTTTCACAGGGAACACTGAAGCTTTCTTT.

The CDR3 loop is CASSEAATNEKLFF. CDR3 coding DNA: TGTGCCAGCTCGGAGGCAGCAACTAATGAAAAACTGTTTTTT. The genes are TRBV18 and TRBJ1-4; D ambiguous. The CDR3 runs 14 residues. Trimming took 6 bases from V and 0 from J, leaving 8 bases between them. Germline V CDR1 and CDR2: KGHSH, LQKENI.

V and J are TRBV10-3 and TRBJ1-3; D is perhaps TRBD1 (6 bases). The CDR3 runs to 16 residues. Germline CDR1 reads ENHRY; CDR2 reads SYGVKD. V lost 6 bases and J lost 0, with 15 bases in between. This CDR3 is CAISKPPDSSGNTIYF. CDR3 nucleotides: TGTGCCATCAGCAAACCTCCGGACAGCTCTGGAAACACCATATATTTT.

The chain carries TRBV5-1 and TRBJ2-1; 9 nucleotides match TRBD2. The germline V gene encodes CDR1 SGHRS and CDR2 YFSETQ. The CDR3 loop spans 15 amino acids. Trimming at V came to 0 bases and at J to 5 bases, leaving 3 bases not matched to a gene. The CDR3 sequence is CASSLGGGAHNEQFF. CDR3 sequence (DNA): TGCGCCAGCAGCTTGGGCGGGGGGGCTCACAATGAGCAGTTCTTC. Variable domain in full (rest from reference TRBV5-1 and TRBJ2-1): KAGVTQTPRYLIKTRGQQVTLSCSPISGHRSVSWYQQTPGQGLQFLFEYFSETQRNKGNFPGRFSGRQFSNSRSEMNVSTLELGDSALYLCASSLGGGAHNEQFFGPGTRLTVL.

The rearrangement links TRBV7-8 to TRBJ1-5; the match to TRBD1 covers 7 bases. The germline V gene encodes CDR1 SGHVS and CDR2 FQNEAQ. After removal of 5 bases from V and 3 bases from J, the junction contained 10 bases not matched to a gene. The CDR3 is made up of 16 amino acids. CDR3 in DNA: TGTGCCAGCAGCCCCTTTACAGGGGCCCCCAATCAGCCCCAGCATTTT. Its translation is CASSPFTGAPNQPQHF.

V usage is TRBV29-1 and J usage is TRBJ2-3; D is undetermined. This CDR3 is built from 14 residues. The germline V and J ends were trimmed by 4 bases and 0 bases, with 11 bases remaining between them. In germline, CDR1 is SQVTM, CDR2 ANQGSEA. In DNA, the CDR3 is TGCAGCGTTGGACTCCCTCTTAGCACAGATACGCAGTATTTT. Its translation is CSVGLPLSTDTQYF.

The chain links TRBV5-8 to TRBJ2-3; 9 bases line up with TRBD1. The CDR3 is 15 residues long. V lost 0 bases, J lost 5 bases, and 4 bases stayed unmatched. Germline CDR1 is SGHTS and CDR2 is YDEGEE. The CDR3 reads CASSLGGQGIDTQYF. In DNA, the CDR3 is TGTGCCAGCAGCTTGGGCGGACAGGGGATAGATACGCAGTATTTT.

This rearrangement joins TRBV5-1 to TRBJ2-3; 7 positions agree with TRBD1. The CDR3 sequence is 14 residues long. CDR1 and CDR2 (germline): SGHRS, YFSETQ. V shed 4 bases, J shed 3 bases, and the junction held 5 bases outside the gene matches. The CDR3 DNA reads TGCGCCAGCAGCAATCACAGGGGAACAGATACGCAGTATTTT. Translated, it gives CASSNHRGTDTQYF. Looking up the rest from reference TRBV5-1 and TRBJ2-3 gives the full variable domain: KAGVTQTPRYLIKTRGQQVTLSCSPISGHRSVSWYQQTPGQGLQFLFEYFSETQRNKGNFPGRFSGRQFSNSRSEMNVSTLELGDSALYLCASSNHRGTDTQYFGPGTRLTVL.

V gene TRBV5-1 combines with J gene TRBJ2-4; 7 bases match TRBD1. In germline, CDR1 is SGHRS, CDR2 YFSETQ. With V trimmed by 7 bases and J by 5 bases, 3 bases remained unmatched. The CDR3 loop spans 12 amino acids. CDR3 amino acids: CASRDSQNIQYF. The CDR3 nucleotides read TGCGCCAGCCGGGACAGTCAAAACATTCAGTACTTC.

This clone was seen a single time. The chain uses TRBV2 and TRBJ2-1; 13 nucleotides align to TRBD2. Germline CDR1 is SNHLY and CDR2 is FYNNEI. This CDR3 is built from 15 residues. With 4 bases clipped from V and 7 bases from J, the junction kept 4 bases outside the gene matches. The CDR3 DNA sequence: TGTGCCAGCAGTGGAACTAGCGGGGGGGCGAATGAGCAGTTCTTC. Encoded protein: CASSGTSGGANEQFF.

The chain is built from TRBV2 and TRBJ2-5; 11 nucleotides align to TRBD2. The CDR3 length is 15 residues. With V trimmed by 5 bases and J by 2 bases, 4 bases remained unmatched. Per germline, CDR1 SNHLY and CDR2 FYNNEI. In DNA, the CDR3 is TGTGCCAGCAGTACAGGGACTAGCGGACAAGAGACCCAGTACTTC. Its protein is CASSTGTSGQETQYF.

The gene calls are TRBV7-9 and TRBJ2-2; 8 positions match TRBD1. Germline-derived CDR1 and CDR2 are SEHNR and FQNEAQ (reference sequence). This CDR3 contains 16 residues. V shed 2 bases, J shed 0 bases, and the junction held 2 bases outside the gene matches. The CDR3 loop reads CASSLTGGTNTGELFF. Here the CDR3 DNA reads TGTGCCAGCAGCTTAACAGGGGGGACGAACACCGGGGAGCTGTTTTTT.

The V gene is TRBV29-1, the J gene TRBJ2-3, with 12 nucleotides matching TRBD2. V lost 3 bases to trimming and J lost 0 bases; unmatched junction nucleotides: 4. Per the germline V gene, CDR1 is SQVTM and CDR2 is ANQGSEA. This CDR3 has 16 amino acids. CDR3 region: CSVEGLAGTSTDTQYF. DNA of the CDR3: TGCAGCGTTGAGGGACTAGCGGGTACTAGCACAGATACGCAGTATTTT.

The V gene is TRBV7-9, the J gene TRBJ1-4; the match to TRBD1 covers 7 bases. The CDR3 totals 14 residues. Germline assignment: CDR1 SEHNR and CDR2 FQNEAQ (reference sequence). Germline trimming cut 5 bases from V and 10 bases from J; bases unmatched to any gene: 10. CDR3 bases: TGTGCCAGCAGCACAGACAGGGAGGATCGAAAACTGTTTTTT. Protein product: CASSTDREDRKLFF.

DNA of the CDR3: TGTGCCAGCAGCGTAGTAGGGGGGGGAGGTTCAGATACGCAGTATTTT. It translates to CASSVVGGGGSDTQYF. This rearrangement joins TRBV9 to TRBJ2-3, with a tentative D call TRBD2 (7 bases). In germline, CDR1 is SGDLS, CDR2 YYNGEE. V shed 0 bases and J shed 4 bases, with 15 bases lying between them. The CDR3 spans 16 residues.

The chain combines TRBV5-4 with TRBJ1-3; no clear D. Per germline, CDR1 SGHNT and CDR2 YYREEE (reference sequence). The CDR3 loop spans 13 amino acids. V gave up 4 bases and J gave up 1 base, with 6 bases separating them. For the CDR3, the DNA is TGTGCCAGCAGCCCCCGTTCTGGAAACACCATATATTTT. Encoded protein: CASSPRSGNTIYF.